This T cell receptor (beta chain) comes out of a study of graft-versus-host responses after intestinal transplantation. Using immunoSEQ multiplex PCR, the repertoire was profiled, and TCRdb retains in-frame clones only, with some absent. The sample lists tens of thousands of clones, more than 75% occurring once. Trimming shortened V by 2 bases and J by 0 bases, and 8 bases separated the two germline ends. The germline CDR1 and CDR2 sequences are MNHEY and SMNVEV (reference sequence). CDR3 size: 15 residues. The sequence derives from a human patient who received an intestinal transplant, so some T cells may come from the graft donor. The sequencing here drew on PBMCs, taken almost 120 days after intestinal transplantation. The chain joins TRBV27 to TRBJ2-4, with D perhaps given as TRBD1 or TRBD2 (5 bases each). The CDR3 sequence: CASSLGTLAKNIQYF. The CDR3, as DNA: TGTGCCAGCAGTTTAGGGACCCTAGCCAAAAACATTCAGTACTTC.